This T cell receptor beta chain was sequenced for a study of long-term antiretroviral therapy in people with HIV. The germline V gene has CDR1 LNHDA and CDR2 SQIVND (reference sequence). This CDR3 comprises 17 residues. Trimming cost V 5 bases and J 11 bases; bases outside gene matches: 18. Findings of the study overall: HIV repertoires covered narrower CDR3 length ranges than controls did. Patients on ART gained diversity, which nonetheless stayed below transplant donor controls.

Remarks on this clone: Its antigen is unidentified.

Version v3.0 of the immunoSEQ assay was performed at survey level. This table comes from immunoSEQ multiplex PCR, and its TCRdb copy is limited to in-frame clones, with some not included. The sample has around 21,000 clones; under 90% are singletons. The clonotype was recovered from a man in his forties with HIV. The rearrangement uses TRBV19 and TRBJ1-6, with 7 bases identical to TRBD1. Sample: unsorted PBMCs, taken 0.1 years before starting antiretroviral therapy. CDR3 sequence reads: CASSSTLGQTDTTPLHF. The CDR3 nucleotides read TGTGCCAGTAGTTCAACTCTGGGACAGACCGATACTACACCCCTCCACTTT.